This T cell receptor (beta chain) was profiled in a study of blood T cell repertoires in COVID-19. At the level of the study: COVID-19 samples from acute and convalescent phases originated in the United States, Italy and Spain. T cells, B-cell-depleted T cells, or PBMCs supplied cDNA or gDNA.

This CDR3 has 15 amino acids. Germline CDR1 SGHTA, CDR2 FQGNSA. V dropped 5 bases and J dropped 0 bases, with 11 bases sitting between them. As handled by the study authors: Amplification with reference gene primers provided the estimates of nucleated cell counts. Method: immunoSEQ multiplex PCR; TCRdb's copy keeps in-frame clones and lacks some. D and trimming were read from the DNA, whereas the V and J calls and clone size are those reported in that table. The top ten clones hold 22% of a sample with about 170,000 clones, 70% to 85% of them seen once. This TCR derives from a woman of 80 years or more with acute or convalescent COVID-19. The sample comprised peripheral blood. The V and J genes are TRBV7-2 and TRBJ1-5; D unresolved. CDR3 DNA: TGTGCCAGCAGCCTGAGGGCGGTTAGCAATCAGCCCCAGCATTTT. Translated, it gives CASSLRAVSNQPQHF.